This TCR beta chain originates from a study of CD8+CD57+ T cells in acquired aplastic anemia. Genomic DNA, the template, was used for profiling of the TCR beta VDJ and CDR3. TCRdb redid the calling of the reads with MiXCR, one entry per CDR3 protein. The sample holds some 200,000 distinct CDR3 sequences, approximately 60% seen once. The germline gives CDR1 LNHDA, CDR2 SQIVND (reference sequence). This CDR3 comprises 14 residues. Trimming cost V 3 bases and J 6 bases, with 12 bases left between them. This sequence was found in a human donor in good health. The sample taken for sequencing was sorted CD4+, CD8+, or CD8+CD57+ T cells (not recorded which) from PBMCs. The chain couples TRBV19 to TRBJ2-1; tentatively, D is TRBD1 (5 bases). The CDR3 protein is CASSIGMGLNEQFF. DNA for the CDR3: TGTGCCAGTAGTATTGGGATGGGGCTCAATGAGCAGTTCTTC.